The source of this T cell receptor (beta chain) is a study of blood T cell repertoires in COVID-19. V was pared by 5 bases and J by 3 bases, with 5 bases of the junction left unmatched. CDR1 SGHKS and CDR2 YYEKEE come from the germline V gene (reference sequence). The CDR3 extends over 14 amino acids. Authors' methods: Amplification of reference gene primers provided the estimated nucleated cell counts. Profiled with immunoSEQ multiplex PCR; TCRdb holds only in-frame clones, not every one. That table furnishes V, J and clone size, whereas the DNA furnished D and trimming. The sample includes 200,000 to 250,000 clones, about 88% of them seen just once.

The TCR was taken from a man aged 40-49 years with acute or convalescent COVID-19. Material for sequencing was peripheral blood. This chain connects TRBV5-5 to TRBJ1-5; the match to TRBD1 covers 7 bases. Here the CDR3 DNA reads TGTGCCAGCAGACCCGACAGGGCCAATCAGCCCCAGCATTTT. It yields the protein CASRPDRANQPQHF.